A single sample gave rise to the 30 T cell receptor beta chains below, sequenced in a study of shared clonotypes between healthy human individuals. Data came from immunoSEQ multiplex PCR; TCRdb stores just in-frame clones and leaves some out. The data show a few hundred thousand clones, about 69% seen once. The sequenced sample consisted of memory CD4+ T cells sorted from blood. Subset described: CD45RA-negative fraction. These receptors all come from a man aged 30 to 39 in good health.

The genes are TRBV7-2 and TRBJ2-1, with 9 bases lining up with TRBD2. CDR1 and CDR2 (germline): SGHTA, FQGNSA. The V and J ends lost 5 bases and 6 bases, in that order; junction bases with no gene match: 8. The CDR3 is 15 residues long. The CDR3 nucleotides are TGTGCCAGCAGCCCCAATGGACTAGCGACCAATGAGCAGTTCTTC. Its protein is CASSPNGLATNEQFF.

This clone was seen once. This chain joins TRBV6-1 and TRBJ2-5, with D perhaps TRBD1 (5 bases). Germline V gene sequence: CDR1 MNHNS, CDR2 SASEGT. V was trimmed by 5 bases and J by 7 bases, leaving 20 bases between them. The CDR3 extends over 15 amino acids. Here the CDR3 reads CASSTRGHELGTQYF. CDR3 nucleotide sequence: TGTGCCAGCAGTACTCGCGGACACGAACTGGGGACCCAGTACTTC.

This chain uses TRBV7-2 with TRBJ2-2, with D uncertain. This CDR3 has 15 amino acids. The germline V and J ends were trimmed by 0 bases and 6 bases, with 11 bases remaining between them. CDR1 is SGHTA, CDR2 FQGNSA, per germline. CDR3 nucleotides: TGTGCCAGCAGCTTAGCCCTTGTGTCCGCCGGGGAGCTGTTTTTT. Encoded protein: CASSLALVSAGELFF.

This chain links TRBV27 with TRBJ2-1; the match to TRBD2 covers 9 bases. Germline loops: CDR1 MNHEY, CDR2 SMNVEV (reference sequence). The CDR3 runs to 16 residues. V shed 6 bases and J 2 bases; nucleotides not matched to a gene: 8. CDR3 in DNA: TGTGCCAGCAGGGGTTTGGGCGGGAGGGCCTACAATGAGCAGTTCTTC. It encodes CASRGLGGRAYNEQFF.

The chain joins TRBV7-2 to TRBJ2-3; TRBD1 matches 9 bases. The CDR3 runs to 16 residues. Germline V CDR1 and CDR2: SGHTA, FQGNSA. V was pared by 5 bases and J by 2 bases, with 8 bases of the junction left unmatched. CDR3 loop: CASSARQGGVTDTQYF. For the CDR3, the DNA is TGTGCCAGCAGCGCGCGACAGGGGGGCGTCACAGATACGCAGTATTTT.

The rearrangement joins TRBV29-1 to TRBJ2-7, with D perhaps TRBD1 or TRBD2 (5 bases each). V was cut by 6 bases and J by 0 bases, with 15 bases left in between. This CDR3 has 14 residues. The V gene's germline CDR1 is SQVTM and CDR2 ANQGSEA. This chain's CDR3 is CSVEPGPGSYEQYF. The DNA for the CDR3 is TGCAGCGTGGAACCGGGACCCGGCTCCTACGAGCAGTACTTC.

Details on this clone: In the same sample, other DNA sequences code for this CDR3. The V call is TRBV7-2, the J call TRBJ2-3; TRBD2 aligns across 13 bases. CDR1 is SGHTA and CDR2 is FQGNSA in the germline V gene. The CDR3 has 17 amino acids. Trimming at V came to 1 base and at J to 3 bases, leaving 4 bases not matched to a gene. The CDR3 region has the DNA TGTGCCAGCAGCTTAGGGACTAGCGGGAGTAGGACAGATACGCAGTATTTT. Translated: CASSLGTSGSRTDTQYF.

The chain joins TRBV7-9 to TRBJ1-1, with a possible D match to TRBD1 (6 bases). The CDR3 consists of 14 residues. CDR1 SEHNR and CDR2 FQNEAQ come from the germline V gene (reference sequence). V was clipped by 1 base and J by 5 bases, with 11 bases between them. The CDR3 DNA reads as TGTGCCAGCAGCTTAGGATCAGGGGAGACTGAAGCTTTCTTT. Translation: CASSLGSGETEAFF.

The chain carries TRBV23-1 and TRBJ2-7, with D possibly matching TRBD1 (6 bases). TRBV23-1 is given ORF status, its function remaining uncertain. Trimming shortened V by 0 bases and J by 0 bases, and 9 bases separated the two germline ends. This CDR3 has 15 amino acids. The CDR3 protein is CASSQSPGASYEQYF. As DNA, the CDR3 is TGCGCCAGCAGTCAATCTCCAGGGGCCTCCTACGAGCAGTACTTC.

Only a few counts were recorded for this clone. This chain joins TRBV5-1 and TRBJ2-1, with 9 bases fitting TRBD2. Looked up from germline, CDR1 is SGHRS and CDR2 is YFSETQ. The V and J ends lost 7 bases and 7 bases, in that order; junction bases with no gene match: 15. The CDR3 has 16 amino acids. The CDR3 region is CASSTWVAGEGNEQFF. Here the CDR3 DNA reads TGCGCCAGCTCCACCTGGGTAGCGGGAGAGGGTAATGAGCAGTTCTTC.

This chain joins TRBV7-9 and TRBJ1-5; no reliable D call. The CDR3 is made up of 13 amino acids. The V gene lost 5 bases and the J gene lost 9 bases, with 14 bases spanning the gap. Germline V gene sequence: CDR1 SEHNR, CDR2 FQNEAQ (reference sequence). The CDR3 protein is CASSLTTGWPQHF. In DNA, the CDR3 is TGTGCCAGCAGCCTCACTACGGGATGGCCCCAGCATTTT.

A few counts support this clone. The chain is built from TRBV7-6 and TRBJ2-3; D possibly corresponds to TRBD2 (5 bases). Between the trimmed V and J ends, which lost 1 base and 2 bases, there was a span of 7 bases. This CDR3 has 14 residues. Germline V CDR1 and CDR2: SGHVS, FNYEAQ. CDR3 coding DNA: TGTGCCAGCAGCTTAGGAGGGTACACAGATACGCAGTATTTT. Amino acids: CASSLGGYTDTQYF.

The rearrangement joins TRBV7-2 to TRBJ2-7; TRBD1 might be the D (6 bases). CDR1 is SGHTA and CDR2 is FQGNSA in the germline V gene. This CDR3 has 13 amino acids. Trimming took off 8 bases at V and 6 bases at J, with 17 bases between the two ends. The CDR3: CASRPFRGGEQYF. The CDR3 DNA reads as TGTGCCAGCCGCCCGTTTCGAGGGGGCGAGCAGTACTTC.

The CDR3 DNA is TGCGCCAGCAGCCAACAGGGGTCCTATAGCAATCAGCCCCAGCATTTT. It codes for CASSQQGSYSNQPQHF. This chain joins TRBV4-1 and TRBJ1-5; D might be TRBD1 (6 bases). Germline V CDR1 and CDR2: MGHRA, YSYEKL. Between the trimmed V and J ends, which lost 2 bases and 0 bases, there was a span of 11 bases. This CDR3 region has 16 residues.

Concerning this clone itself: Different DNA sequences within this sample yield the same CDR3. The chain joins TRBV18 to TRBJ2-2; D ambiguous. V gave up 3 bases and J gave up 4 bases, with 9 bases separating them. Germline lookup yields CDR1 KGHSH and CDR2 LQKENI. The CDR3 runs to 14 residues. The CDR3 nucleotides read TGTGCCAGCTCACCCAATACGGGCACCGGGGAGCTGTTTTTT. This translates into CASSPNTGTGELFF.

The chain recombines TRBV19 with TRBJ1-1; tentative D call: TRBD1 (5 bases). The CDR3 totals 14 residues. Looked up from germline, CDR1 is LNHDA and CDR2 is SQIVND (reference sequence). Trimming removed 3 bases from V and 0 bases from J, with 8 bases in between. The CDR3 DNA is TGTGCCAGTAGTATTCTGGGGCTGAACACTGAAGCTTTCTTT. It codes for CASSILGLNTEAFF.

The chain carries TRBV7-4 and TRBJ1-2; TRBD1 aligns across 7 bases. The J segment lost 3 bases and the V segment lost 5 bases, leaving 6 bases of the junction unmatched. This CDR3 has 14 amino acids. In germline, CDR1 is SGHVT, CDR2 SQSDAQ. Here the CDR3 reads CASSAPGQDYGYTF. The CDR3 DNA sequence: TGTGCCAGCAGCGCCCCCGGACAGGACTATGGCTACACCTTC.

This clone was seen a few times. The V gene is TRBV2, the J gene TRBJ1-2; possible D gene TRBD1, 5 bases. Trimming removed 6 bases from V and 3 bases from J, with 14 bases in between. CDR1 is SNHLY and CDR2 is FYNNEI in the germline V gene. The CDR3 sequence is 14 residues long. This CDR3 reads CASSILMGDYGYTF. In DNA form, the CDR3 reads TGTGCCAGCAGCATTTTAATGGGGGACTATGGCTACACCTTC. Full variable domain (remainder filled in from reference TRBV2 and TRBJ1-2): EPEVTQTPSHQVTQMGQEVILRCVPISNHLYFYWYRQILGQKVEFLVSFYNNEISEKSEIFDDQFSVERPDGSNFTLKIRSTKLEDSAMYFCASSILMGDYGYTFGSGTRLTVV.

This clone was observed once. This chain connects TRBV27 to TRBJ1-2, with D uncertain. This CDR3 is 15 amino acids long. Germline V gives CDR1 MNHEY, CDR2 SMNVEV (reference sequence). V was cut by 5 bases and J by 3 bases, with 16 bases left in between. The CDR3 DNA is TGTGCCAGCAGTACCTACCCCTCGACGGACTATGGCTACACCTTC. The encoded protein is CASSTYPSTDYGYTF.

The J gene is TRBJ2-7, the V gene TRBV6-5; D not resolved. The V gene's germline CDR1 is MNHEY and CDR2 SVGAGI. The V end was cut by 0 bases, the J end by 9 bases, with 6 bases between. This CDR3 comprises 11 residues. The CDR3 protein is CASSYSGVQYF. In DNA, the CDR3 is TGTGCCAGCAGTTACTCTGGGGTGCAGTACTTC.

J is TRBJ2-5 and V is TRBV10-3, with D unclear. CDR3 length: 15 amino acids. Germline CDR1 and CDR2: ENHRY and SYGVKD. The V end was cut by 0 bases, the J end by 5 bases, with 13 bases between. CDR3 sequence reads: CAISESAGFGETQYF. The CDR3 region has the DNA TGTGCCATCAGTGAGTCGGCCGGGTTTGGGGAGACCCAGTACTTC.

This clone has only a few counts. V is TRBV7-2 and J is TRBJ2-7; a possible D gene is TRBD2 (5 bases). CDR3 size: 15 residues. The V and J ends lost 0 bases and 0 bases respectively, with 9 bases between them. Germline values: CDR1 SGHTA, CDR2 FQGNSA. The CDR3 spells CASSLASVSSYEQYF. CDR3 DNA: TGTGCCAGCAGCTTAGCTAGCGTTAGCTCCTACGAGCAGTACTTC.

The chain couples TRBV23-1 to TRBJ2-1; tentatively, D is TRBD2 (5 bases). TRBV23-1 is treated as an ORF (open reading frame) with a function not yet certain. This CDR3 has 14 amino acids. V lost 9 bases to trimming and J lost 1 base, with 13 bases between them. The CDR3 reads CARSTRGSYNEQFF. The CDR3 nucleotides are TGCGCCAGGAGTACGAGAGGGTCCTACAATGAGCAGTTCTTC.

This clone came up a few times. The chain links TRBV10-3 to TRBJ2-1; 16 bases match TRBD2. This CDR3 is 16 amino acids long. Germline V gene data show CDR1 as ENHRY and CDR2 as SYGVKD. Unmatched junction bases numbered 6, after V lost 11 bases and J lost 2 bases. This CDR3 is CAARGLAGGPYNEQFF. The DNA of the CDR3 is TGTGCCGCTCGGGGACTAGCGGGAGGGCCCTACAATGAGCAGTTCTTC.

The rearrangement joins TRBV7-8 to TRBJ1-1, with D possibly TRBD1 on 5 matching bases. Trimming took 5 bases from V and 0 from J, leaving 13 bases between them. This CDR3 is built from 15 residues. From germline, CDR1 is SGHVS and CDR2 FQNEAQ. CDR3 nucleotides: TGTGCCAGCAGCCACCCGACAGCGTTGAACACTGAAGCTTTCTTT. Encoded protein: CASSHPTALNTEAFF.

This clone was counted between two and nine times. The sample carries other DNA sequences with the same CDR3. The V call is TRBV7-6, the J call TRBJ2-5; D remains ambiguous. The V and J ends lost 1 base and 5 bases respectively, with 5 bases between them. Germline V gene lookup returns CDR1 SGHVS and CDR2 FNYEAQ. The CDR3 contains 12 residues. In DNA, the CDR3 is TGTGCCAGCAGCTTAGTAGGGGAGACCCAGTACTTC. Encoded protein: CASSLVGETQYF.

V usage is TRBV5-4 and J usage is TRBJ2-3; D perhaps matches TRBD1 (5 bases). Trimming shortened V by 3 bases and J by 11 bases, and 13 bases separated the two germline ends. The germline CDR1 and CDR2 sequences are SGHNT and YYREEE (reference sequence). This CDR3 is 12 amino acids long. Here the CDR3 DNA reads TGTGCCAGCAGCTCGGACATCAAGAGGCAGTATTTT. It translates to CASSSDIKRQYF. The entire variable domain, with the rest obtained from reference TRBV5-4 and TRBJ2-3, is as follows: ETGVTQSPTHLIKTRGQQVTLRCSSQSGHNTVSWYQQALGQGPQFIFQYYREEENGRGNFPPRFSGLQFPNYSSELNVNALELDDSALYLCASSSDIKRQYFGPGTRLTVL.

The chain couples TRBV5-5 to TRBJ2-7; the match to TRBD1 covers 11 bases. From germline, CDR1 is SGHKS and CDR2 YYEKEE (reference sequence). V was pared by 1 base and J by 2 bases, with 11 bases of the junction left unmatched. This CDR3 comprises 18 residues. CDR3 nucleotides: TGTGCCAGCAGCTTGCGTCGGACAGGGGGCGACTTCCCCTACGAGCAGTACTTC. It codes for CASSLRRTGGDFPYEQYF.

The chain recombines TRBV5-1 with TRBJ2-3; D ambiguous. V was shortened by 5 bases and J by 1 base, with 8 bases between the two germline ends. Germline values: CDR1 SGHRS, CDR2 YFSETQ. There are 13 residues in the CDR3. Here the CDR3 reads CASRLEGTDTQYF. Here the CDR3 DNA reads TGCGCCAGCAGACTCGAGGGCACAGATACGCAGTATTTT.

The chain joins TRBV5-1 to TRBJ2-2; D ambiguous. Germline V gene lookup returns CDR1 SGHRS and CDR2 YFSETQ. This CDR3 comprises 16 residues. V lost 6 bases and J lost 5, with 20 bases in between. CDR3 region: CASTPVGQPATGELFF. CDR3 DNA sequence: TGCGCCAGCACCCCGGTAGGGCAGCCGGCTACCGGGGAGCTGTTTTTT.